This T cell receptor (beta chain) was observed in a study of CD4 T cell repertoires in COVID-19 (dated by TCRdb to the early 2020s). Study-wide context: For cross-reactivity analysis, CFSE-low cells were expanded with IL-2 for approximately eleven days, then relabeled and restimulated with spike proteins from other coronaviruses. Naturally processed CD4+ T cell responses to SARS-CoV-2 spike and nucleoprotein were characterized in COVID-19-recovered individuals, and clonal composition was assessed by TCR Vbeta sequencing. In three recovered individuals, the TCR Vbeta repertoire of SARS-CoV-2-reactive T cells was analyzed at the subset level.

In regard to this clone: What antigen it recognizes has not been identified. No base quality information exists; no much larger clone differs at one position.

Uncultured memory T cell samples were sequenced directly after ex vivo isolation. CD4+ total memory, central memory, effector memory and circulating T follicular helper cells were isolated from peripheral blood mononuclear cells. From cysteine to phenylalanine, the CDR3 is 17 amino acids long. CDR3 DNA only is kept here, 51 bases in frame from base 1. V loses 3 bases at its end and J loses 4 bases; junction bases beyond the gene matches: 7. CDR1 is given as SNHLY and CDR2 as FYNNEI, both from the germline V gene. What the work shows at the level of the full study, not this receptor alone: Between roughly 7 and 28% of SARS-CoV-2 clonotypes were also detected in SARS-CoV and/or HKU1 spike-stimulated secondary cultures, consistent with cross-reactivity. Several of the most expanded SARS-CoV-2-reactive clonotypes were present in two or all three memory subsets, which suggests intraclonal diversification.

The receptor library was made with the immunoSEQ multiplex PCR assay. Regarding the original processing steps: The Chao-Jaccard similarity index and counts of shared clonotypes were used to quantify repertoire overlap between subsets. What TCRdb holds here is the immuneACCESS table cut down to in-frame rearrangements. Part of the clones is not present; checked against another copy, under half of the missing clones reflect an unresolved V gene, and the others are unexplained. Clone size and the V and J calls come from that table; the DNA yielded D and trimming. For this sample there are about 22,000 clones; 80% to 90% appear just once. The biggest ten clones account for roughly 0.58% of the sample.

The sample was central memory CD4+ T cells from blood, taken before the COVID-19 pandemic. The sample's cell subset or site label, decoded: CD4+ T central memory cells. The chain is assembled from TRBV2 and TRBJ2-5; TRBD2 agrees with 14 junctional bases. This sequence originates from a human donor who had COVID-19. CDR3 region: CASSEGLAGAQPETQYF. The DNA sequence is given as TGTGCCAGCAGTGAGGGACTAGCGGGGGCACAACCAGAGACCCAGTACTTC.